The 15 T cell receptor beta chains below all came from one sample that was sequenced in a study of blood T cell repertoires in COVID-19 (dated by TCRdb to 2020 to 2021). Libraries were made using the immunoSEQ multiplex PCR assay. Not all clones reach the TCRdb copy of this immuneACCESS table, which keeps in-frame sequences only. Checked studies attribute under half of the gap to unresolved V genes and leave the rest unexplained. In this sample the table shows around 44,000 clones, about 90% of which occur a single time. Jointly, the top ten make up about 11% of the sample. The sequenced sample was peripheral blood. The receptors shown here come from a human donor in a cohort sampled during active COVID-19.

The rearrangement joins TRBV5-4 to TRBJ1-6, with 7 bases fitting TRBD1. Trimming took 2 bases from V and 10 from J; bases not matched to a gene: 6. The CDR3 is 14 residues long. CDR1 and CDR2 (germline): SGHNT, YYREEE (reference sequence). CDR3 nucleotide sequence: TGTGCCAGCAGCTTCACAGGGGTAGGGTCACCCCTCCACTTT. Amino acid sequence: CASSFTGVGSPLHF.

This chain uses TRBV6-2 or TRBV6-3 with TRBJ1-3; 8 bases line up with TRBD1. Looked up from germline, CDR1 is MNHEY and CDR2 is SVGEGT. V trimming: 5 bases; J trimming: 0 bases; junction bases outside the gene matches: 3. CDR3 length equals 15 residues. CDR3 nucleotides: TGTGCCAGCAGTCGGACAGGGAGCTCTGGAAACACCATATATTTT. Its protein is CASSRTGSSGNTIYF.

The chain uses TRBV18 and TRBJ1-2; TRBD1 matches at 7 bases. CDR3 length: 14 amino acids. With V trimmed by 7 bases and J by 4 bases, 9 bases remained unmatched. Germline V lookup: CDR1 KGHSH, CDR2 LQKENI. CDR3 in DNA: TGTGCCAGCTATTCAGGGGGTCTAGCCTATGGCTACACCTTC. This codes for CASYSGGLAYGYTF.

The chain joins TRBV18 to TRBJ2-2; tentative D call: TRBD1 (6 bases). The germline V gene has CDR1 KGHSH and CDR2 LQKENI. The germline V and J ends were trimmed by 5 bases and 3 bases, with 7 bases remaining between them. This CDR3 has 13 residues. CDR3 DNA: TGTGCCAGCTCAAACAGGGACACCGGGGAGCTGTTTTTT. It codes for CASSNRDTGELFF. Drawing the rest from reference TRBV18 and TRBJ2-2, the complete variable domain is NAGVMQNPRHLVRRRGQEARLRCSPMKGHSHVYWYRQLPEEGLKFMVYLQKENIIDESGMPKERFSAEFPKEGPSILRIQQVVRGDSAAYFCASSNRDTGELFFGEGSRLTVL.

Here the CDR3 reads CATTGGQGGDTEAFF. The DNA for the CDR3 is TGTGCCACCACGGGGGGACAGGGGGGGGACACTGAAGCTTTCTTT. The V call is TRBV24-1, the J call TRBJ1-1; 11 bases fit TRBD1. The CDR3 is 15 amino acids. CDR1 and CDR2 (germline): KGHDR, SFDVKD. The J segment lost 3 bases and the V segment lost 8 bases, leaving 7 bases of the junction unmatched.

The chain links TRBV5-1 to TRBJ1-1, with D uncertain. The length of the CDR3 is 13 residues. Trimming pared 2 bases from V and 1 base from J, leaving 6 bases between. Germline CDR1 reads SGHRS; CDR2 reads YFSETQ. Here the CDR3 DNA reads TGCGCCAGCAGCTTCCAGAAGAACACTGAAGCTTTCTTT. Amino acid sequence: CASSFQKNTEAFF.

V usage is TRBV10-3 and J usage is TRBJ1-3; possibly TRBD1 for D (5 bases). V lost 8 bases, J lost 2 bases, and 16 bases lay in between. The CDR3 runs 15 residues. Per germline, CDR1 ENHRY and CDR2 SYGVKD. The CDR3 loop is CAIETWGRAGNTIYF. Here the CDR3 DNA reads TGTGCCATCGAAACCTGGGGCAGGGCTGGAAACACCATATATTTT.

This rearrangement joins TRBV4-1 to TRBJ1-4; no firm D call. V gave up 0 bases and J gave up 4 bases, with 9 bases separating them. The CDR3 sequence is 15 residues long. CDR1 is MGHRA and CDR2 is YSYEKL in the germline V gene. The CDR3 bases are TGCGCCAGCAGCCAAGAATTAGCTCGTAATGAAAAACTGTTTTTT. Residues: CASSQELARNEKLFF.

The chain recombines TRBV5-5 with TRBJ2-1; maybe TRBD1 (8 bases). This CDR3 is built from 16 residues. V lost 4 bases and J lost 4, with 18 bases in between. Germline V gene sequence: CDR1 SGHKS, CDR2 YYEKEE (reference sequence). The CDR3 sequence: CASSPKDREGYNEQFF. The DNA of the CDR3 is TGTGCCAGCAGCCCGAAGGACAGGGAGGGGTACAATGAGCAGTTCTTC.

The CDR3 sequence: CASSMGGQVNEAFF. Here the CDR3 DNA reads TGCGCCAGCAGTATGGGGGGGCAGGTCAATGAAGCTTTCTTT. The chain has TRBV5-1 and TRBJ1-1, with D possibly matching TRBD1 (6 bases). The CDR3 extends over 14 amino acids. Germline V lookup: CDR1 SGHRS, CDR2 YFSETQ. V was pared by 5 bases and J by 7 bases, with 18 bases between.

The chain uses TRBV5-1 and TRBJ2-1; D ambiguous. The CDR3 extends over 11 amino acids. Trimming pared 1 base from V and 9 bases from J, leaving 5 bases between. Per the germline V gene, CDR1 is SGHRS and CDR2 is YFSETQ. In DNA form, the CDR3 reads TGCGCCAGCAGCTTGAATAGTGAGCAGTTCTTC. Protein: CASSLNSEQFF.

This chain uses TRBV19 with TRBJ2-3, with TRBD2 as a possible D gene (6 bases). This CDR3 contains 14 residues. V was trimmed by 7 bases and J by 6 bases, leaving 17 bases between them. Germline lookup yields CDR1 LNHDA and CDR2 SQIVND (reference sequence). The CDR3 reads CASKAGGLADTQYF. The CDR3 nucleotides read TGTGCCAGTAAGGCTGGAGGGTTAGCCGATACGCAGTATTTT. Drawing the rest from reference TRBV19 and TRBJ2-3, the complete variable domain is DGGITQSPKYLFRKEGQNVTLSCEQNLNHDAMYWYRQDPGQGLRLIYYSQIVNDFQKGDIAEGYSVSREKKESFPLTVTSAQKNPTAFYLCASKAGGLADTQYFGPGTRLTVL.

V and J are TRBV24-1 and TRBJ2-1; 14 bases map to TRBD2. CDR1 KGHDR and CDR2 SFDVKD come from the germline V gene. This CDR3 spans 13 amino acids. V shed 9 bases and J 9 bases; nucleotides not matched to a gene: 3. Here the CDR3 DNA reads TGTGCCACCGGACTAGCGGGAGGTGGTGAGCAGTTCTTC. Its translation: CATGLAGGGEQFF.

The chain combines TRBV5-1 with TRBJ1-2, with 7 bases fitting TRBD1. The CDR3 contains 14 residues. The ends lost 4 bases at V and 4 bases at J; junction bases unmatched: 7. CDR1 is SGHRS and CDR2 is YFSETQ in the germline V gene. DNA for the CDR3: TGCGCCAGCAGCCCGAGACAGGGCTCCTATGGCTACACCTTC. Translating gives CASSPRQGSYGYTF.

The chain is built from TRBV10-3 and TRBJ1-2; 8 bases align to TRBD1. From germline, CDR1 is ENHRY and CDR2 SYGVKD. The CDR3 covers 13 residues. V was pared by 7 bases and J by 8 bases, with 9 bases of the junction left unmatched. The CDR3 DNA is TGTGCCATCACCCATGGACAGGGTGACGGCTACACCTTC. The encoded protein is CAITHGQGDGYTF.